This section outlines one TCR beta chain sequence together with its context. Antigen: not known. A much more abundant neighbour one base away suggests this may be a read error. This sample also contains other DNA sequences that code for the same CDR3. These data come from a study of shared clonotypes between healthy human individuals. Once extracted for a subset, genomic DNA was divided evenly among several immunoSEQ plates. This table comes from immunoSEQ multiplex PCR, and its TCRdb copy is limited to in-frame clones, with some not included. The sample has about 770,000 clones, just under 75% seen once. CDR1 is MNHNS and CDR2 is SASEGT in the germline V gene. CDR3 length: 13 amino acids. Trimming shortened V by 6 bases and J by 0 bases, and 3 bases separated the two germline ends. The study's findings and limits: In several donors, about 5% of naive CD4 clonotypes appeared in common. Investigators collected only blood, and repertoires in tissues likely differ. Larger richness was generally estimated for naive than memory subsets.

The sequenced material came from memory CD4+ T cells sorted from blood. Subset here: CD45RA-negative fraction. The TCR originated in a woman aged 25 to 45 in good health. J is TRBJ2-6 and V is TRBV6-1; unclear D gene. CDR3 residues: CASSDSGANVLTF. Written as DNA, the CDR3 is TGTGCCAGCAGCGACTCTGGGGCCAACGTCCTGACTTTC.